What follows is one T cell receptor beta chain and its context. Its binding antigen is unknown. No much larger clonotype is one base removed from it; base qualities were not supplied. This entry comes from a study of T-cell memory formation after mild COVID-19 (dated by TCRdb to the early 2020s). Background on the whole study: TCR sequence clusters from the two donors were largely donor specific. Longitudinal TCRalpha and TCRbeta repertoire sequencing tracked T-cell clones expanding and contracting after mild COVID-19 in a couple of donors. The cohort comprised two young, previously healthy adult volunteers, one female and one male. The full study reports these points: Some responding clones were detected in pre-infection memory, suggesting pre-existing cross-reactive memory T cells joined the SARS-CoV-2 response. The study included only a couple of mild cases, and larger cohorts that include severe cases with pre-infection samples were judged to be necessary. SARS-CoV-2 specificity was not confirmed for the second-wave clones peaking on day 37. From day 15 to 85, contracting clones showed balanced CD4/CD8 phenotypes, whereas a second wave of clones that expanded from day 15 to 37 leaned towards CD4+. Contracting CD4+ clones were found mainly in CM and EM memory subsets, while CD8+ clones were enriched in EMRA.

PBMCs were isolated by Ficoll-Paque density gradient centrifugation. Trimming leaves V shorter by 4 bases and J shorter by 12 bases, with the junction holding 16 bases beyond the gene matches. The germline V gene encodes CDR1 SGDLS and CDR2 YYNGEE. The CDR3 numbers 15 residues from cysteine through phenylalanine. Only the CDR3 part of the read is kept: 45 bases, read in frame from the first base. For sequencing, an Illumina NovaSeq 6000 was employed. Using 5'RACE with constant-segment primers, TCRalpha and TCRbeta cDNA libraries were constructed, with sample barcodes and unique molecular identifiers added in the process. Trizol reagent was used to extract RNA from every sample. The libraries were amplified in two PCR steps, and the second step added a second sample barcode and Illumina TruSeq adapters. Sequencing of the libraries was done on an Illumina NovaSeq, producing 2 x 150 bp paired-end reads. Turning to the authors' computational methods: With migec v1.2.7, reads were demultiplexed and then collapsed into UMI-guided consensus sequences. Using mixcr v2.1.11, UMI consensuses were aligned to TRA and TRB V and J templates and then assembled into clonotypes. Expanded or contracted clonotypes were those called significant by both edgeR and NoisET, with noise models trained on biological replicates. For edgeR calls, the cutoffs were a false discovery rate-adjusted p below 0.01 and a log2 fold-change threshold of 1. As an exploratory analysis of dynamics, max-normalized trajectories of the 1000 most abundant clonotypes were examined by PCA with hierarchical clustering. Separately sequenced CD4+ and CD8+ repertoires were used to assign a CD4 or CD8 phenotype to each responding clone. In TCRdb, the public reads were trimmed at Q25 with fastp and aligned with MiXCR, with productive beta chains retained. Under each unique CDR3 protein, matching rows form one entry showing the most common genes and DNA. These V and J calls rely on TCRdb rather than the paper's analysis. This sample is represented by about 340,000 distinct CDR3 sequences; over 10% of them were singletons. In total, the top ten clones hold 20% to 25% of the sample.

The source material was PBMCs or a T cell subset sorted from them (not recorded which). The clonotype comes from a man aged 18 to 29 who had mild COVID-19 (a few samples of this study predate the infection). The sample titles of this study are shuffled in the database, so cell type and time point are left out; the donor was told from shared clones. The chain links TRBV9 with TRBJ2-1; 7 bases in the junction line up with TRBD2. The CDR3 is CASSSAGTIGGAQFF. The nucleotide sequence reads TGTGCCAGCAGCTCAGCGGGGACCATAGGAGGGGCGCAGTTCTTC.